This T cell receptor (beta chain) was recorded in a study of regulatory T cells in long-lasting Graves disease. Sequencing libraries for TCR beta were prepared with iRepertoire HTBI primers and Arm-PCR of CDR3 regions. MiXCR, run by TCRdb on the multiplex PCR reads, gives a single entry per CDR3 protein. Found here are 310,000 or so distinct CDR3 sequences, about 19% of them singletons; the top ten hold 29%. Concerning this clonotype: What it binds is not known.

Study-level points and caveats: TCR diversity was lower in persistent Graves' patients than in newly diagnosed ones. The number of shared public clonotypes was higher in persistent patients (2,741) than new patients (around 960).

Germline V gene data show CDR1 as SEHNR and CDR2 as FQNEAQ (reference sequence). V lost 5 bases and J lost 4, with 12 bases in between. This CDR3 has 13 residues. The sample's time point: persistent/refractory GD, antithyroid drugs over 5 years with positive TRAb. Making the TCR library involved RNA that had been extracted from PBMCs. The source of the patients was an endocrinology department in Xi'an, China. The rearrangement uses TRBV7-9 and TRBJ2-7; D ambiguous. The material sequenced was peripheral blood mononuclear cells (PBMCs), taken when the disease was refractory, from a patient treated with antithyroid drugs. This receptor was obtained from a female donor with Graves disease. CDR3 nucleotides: TGTGCCAGCAGCCAGTCGGGTCTTTACGAGCAGTACTTC. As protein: CASSQSGLYEQYF. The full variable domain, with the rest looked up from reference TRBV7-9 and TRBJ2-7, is DTGVSQNPRHKITKRGQNVTFRCDPISEHNRLYWYRQTLGQGPEFLTYFQNEAQLEKSRLLSDRFSAERPKGSFSTLEIQRTEQGDSAMYLCASSQSGLYEQYFGPGTRLTVT.